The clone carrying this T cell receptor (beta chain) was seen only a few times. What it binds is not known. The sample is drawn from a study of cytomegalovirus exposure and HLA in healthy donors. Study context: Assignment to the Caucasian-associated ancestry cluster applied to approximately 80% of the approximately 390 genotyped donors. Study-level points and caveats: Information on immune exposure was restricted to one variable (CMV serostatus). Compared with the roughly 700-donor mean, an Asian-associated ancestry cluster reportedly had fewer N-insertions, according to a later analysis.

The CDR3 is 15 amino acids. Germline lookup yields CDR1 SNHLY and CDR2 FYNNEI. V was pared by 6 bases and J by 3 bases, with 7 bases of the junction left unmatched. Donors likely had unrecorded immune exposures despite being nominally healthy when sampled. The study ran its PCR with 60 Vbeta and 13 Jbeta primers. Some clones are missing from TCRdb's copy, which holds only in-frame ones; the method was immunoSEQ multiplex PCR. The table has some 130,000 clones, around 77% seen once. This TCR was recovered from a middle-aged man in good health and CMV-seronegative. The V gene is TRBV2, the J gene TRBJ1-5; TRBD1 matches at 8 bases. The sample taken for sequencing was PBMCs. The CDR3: CASRETGVDNQPQHF. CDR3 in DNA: TGTGCCAGCAGGGAGACAGGGGTCGACAATCAGCCCCAGCATTTT.